This T cell receptor (beta chain) stems from a study of cytomegalovirus exposure and HLA in healthy donors. General study points: Highly shared sequence variants in one cluster were likely a sequencing artifact.

This CDR3 has 14 residues. In germline, CDR1 is LNHDA, CDR2 SQIVND (reference sequence). With V trimmed by 10 bases and J by 4 bases, 10 bases remained unmatched. Comments on this clone: Its antigen remains unidentified.

PCR used 60 Vbeta primers and 13 Jbeta primers. Only in-frame clones appear in the TCRdb table, and some are missing; sequencing was by immunoSEQ multiplex PCR. The table records roughly 120,000 clones, over 75% of them present only once. The chain carries TRBV19 and TRBJ2-3; 8 bases fit TRBD2. Sample: PBMCs. This receptor was obtained from a woman aged 18 to 35 in good health and CMV-seronegative. The CDR3 region is CATAGGAGADTQYF. CDR3 DNA sequence: TGTGCCACCGCCGGGGGGGCCGGGGCAGATACGCAGTATTTT.